Presented here are 29 T cell receptor beta chains from one specimen sequenced in a study of shared clonotypes between healthy human individuals. The table came from immunoSEQ multiplex PCR; TCRdb's copy has only in-frame clones and leaves some out. The sample includes about 2.3 million clones, about nine tenths of them seen just once. Sequences were obtained from naive CD4+ T cells from PBMCs. Noted subset: CD45RA+ positively selected. Receptors originate from a man between 18 and 29 years old in good health. Some clones in this sample may be carry-over from other donors' samples.

V usage is TRBV19 and J usage is TRBJ2-1; D could derive from TRBD1 or TRBD2 (6 bases each). V was shortened by 8 bases and J by 9 bases, with 17 bases between the two germline ends. The CDR3 runs 13 residues. Germline values: CDR1 LNHDA, CDR2 SQIVND (reference sequence). As DNA, the CDR3 is TGTGCCAGTGGATCCTGGGGGGCGGGTGAGCAGTTCTTC. As protein: CASGSWGAGEQFF. The variable domain in full, completed from reference TRBV19 and TRBJ2-1, reads DGGITQSPKYLFRKEGQNVTLSCEQNLNHDAMYWYRQDPGQGLRLIYYSQIVNDFQKGDIAEGYSVSREKKESFPLTVTSAQKNPTAFYLCASGSWGAGEQFFGPGTRLTVL.

The chain has TRBV27 and TRBJ1-6, with 7 bases lining up with TRBD1. Trimming cost V 5 bases and J 1 base; bases outside gene matches: 8. The germline CDR1 and CDR2 sequences are MNHEY and SMNVEV (reference sequence). This CDR3 has 17 residues. CDR3 in amino acids: CASSRAGGRSYNSPLHF. In DNA, the CDR3 is TGTGCCAGCAGTCGGGCAGGGGGTAGATCCTATAATTCACCCCTCCACTTT.

This clone is a singleton in its sample. The genes are TRBV11-2 and TRBJ2-1; 8 bases map to TRBD2. Germline V gene lookup returns CDR1 SGHAT and CDR2 FQNNGV. CDR3 length: 16 amino acids. The ends lost 7 bases at V and 5 bases at J; junction bases unmatched: 13. Here the CDR3 reads CASTPGASGRDNEQFF. For the CDR3, the DNA is TGTGCCAGCACCCCCGGGGCTAGCGGGCGAGACAATGAGCAGTTCTTC.

V is TRBV27 and J is TRBJ2-3, with D perhaps TRBD2 (6 bases). There are 14 residues in the CDR3. Per the germline V gene, CDR1 is MNHEY and CDR2 is SMNVEV (reference sequence). Trimming stripped 4 bases from V and 1 base from J, with 9 bases between. This CDR3 reads CASSWGGGTDTQYF. Here the CDR3 DNA reads TGTGCCAGCAGTTGGGGCGGGGGCACAGATACGCAGTATTTT.

The V gene is TRBV2, the J gene TRBJ1-3; 7 nucleotides match TRBD1. The length of the CDR3 is 14 residues. The trim removed 7 bases at V and 4 bases at J, leaving 7 bases unmatched. Germline assignment: CDR1 SNHLY and CDR2 FYNNEI. The CDR3 coding sequence is TGTGCCAGCACCTCGAAGACAGGGGGAAACACCATATATTTT. Translated: CASTSKTGGNTIYF.

The chain carries TRBV5-1 and TRBJ2-5; 9 bases are shared with TRBD2. The CDR3 consists of 17 residues. Trimming took 0 bases from V and 2 from J; bases not matched to a gene: 8. Germline V gene sequence: CDR1 SGHRS, CDR2 YFSETQ. CDR3 bases: TGCGCCAGCAGCTTGGTTCTAGCGGGGAAGCTACAAGAGACCCAGTACTTC. Translated, it gives CASSLVLAGKLQETQYF. Combining the CDR3 with reference TRBV5-1 and TRBJ2-5 gives the whole variable domain KAGVTQTPRYLIKTRGQQVTLSCSPISGHRSVSWYQQTPGQGLQFLFEYFSETQRNKGNFPGRFSGRQFSNSRSEMNVSTLELGDSALYLCASSLVLAGKLQETQYFGPGTRLLVL.

V usage is TRBV2 and J usage is TRBJ2-7; D is uncertain. V was cut by 5 bases and J by 5 bases, with 7 bases left in between. The CDR3 is 11 residues long. Germline CDR1 and CDR2: SNHLY and FYNNEI. The CDR3 spells CASSQRNEQYF. The CDR3 nucleotides read TGTGCCAGCAGTCAAAGGAACGAGCAGTACTTC. The variable domain in full, with the rest retrieved from reference TRBV2 and TRBJ2-7, is EPEVTQTPSHQVTQMGQEVILRCVPISNHLYFYWYRQILGQKVEFLVSFYNNEISEKSEIFDDQFSVERPDGSNFTLKIRSTKLEDSAMYFCASSQRNEQYFGPGTRLTVT.

This clone was observed once. The V and J genes are TRBV4-2 and TRBJ2-1; D is undetermined. The CDR3 is 14 residues long. Per germline, CDR1 LGHNA and CDR2 YNFKEQ. The germline V and J ends were trimmed by 3 bases and 8 bases, with 14 bases remaining between them. This CDR3 reads CASSQAAGPHEQFF. CDR3 sequence (DNA): TGTGCCAGCAGCCAGGCCGCCGGCCCCCATGAGCAGTTCTTC.

This rearrangement joins TRBV12-5 to TRBJ2-5; a weak D match, TRBD2 (5 bases). Germline V gene lookup returns CDR1 LGHNT and CDR2 FRNRAP. V shed 2 bases and J shed 5 bases, with 12 bases lying between them. This CDR3 has 14 residues. The DNA of the CDR3 is TGTGCTAGTGGTTTGAATCTAGCCGGGGAGACCCAGTACTTC. This gives the protein CASGLNLAGETQYF.

As for this clone: Other DNA sequences in this sample translate to the same CDR3. V and J are TRBV28 and TRBJ1-3; TRBD1 aligns across 7 bases. The junction had 3 bases not matched to a gene; V was cut back by 6 bases and J by 1 base. This CDR3 has 14 residues. Germline CDR1 reads MDHEN; CDR2 reads SYDVKM. The CDR3 coding sequence is TGTGCCAGCAGACCAGGGGGGTCTGGAAACACCATATATTTT. Amino acids: CASRPGGSGNTIYF. The variable domain in full, completed from reference TRBV28 and TRBJ1-3, reads DVKVTQSSRYLVKRTGEKVFLECVQDMDHENMFWYRQDPGLGLRLIYFSYDVKMKEKGDIPEGYSVSREKKERFSLILESASTNQTSMYLCASRPGGSGNTIYFGEGSWLTVV.

The V and J genes are TRBV28 and TRBJ2-1; D not resolved. The germline V gene encodes CDR1 MDHEN and CDR2 SYDVKM. V lost 5 bases and J lost 3, with 17 bases in between. The CDR3 consists of 16 residues. The CDR3 DNA reads as TGTGCCAGCAGTCCGGCCCGCGGATTGGTCTACAATGAGCAGTTCTTC. This codes for CASSPARGLVYNEQFF.

The V and J genes are TRBV15 and TRBJ2-2, with a tentative D call TRBD2 (5 bases). Between the trimmed V and J ends, which lost 3 bases and 7 bases, there was a span of 6 bases. The CDR3 runs to 12 residues. Germline CDR1 is LNHNV and CDR2 is YYDKDF (reference sequence). CDR3 in amino acids: CATSREDGELFF. CDR3 in DNA: TGTGCCACCAGCAGGGAGGACGGGGAGCTGTTTTTT.

This rearrangement joins TRBV19 to TRBJ2-5; 11 bases map to TRBD1. The germline CDR1 and CDR2 sequences are LNHDA and SQIVND (reference sequence). V lost 5 bases and J lost 6; bases outside the gene matches: 5. The CDR3 has 14 residues. CDR3 sequence reads: CASSLGQGGKTQYF. The CDR3 region has the DNA TGTGCCAGTAGTTTGGGACAGGGGGGGAAGACCCAGTACTTC.

A word on this clone: Its ends do not fully match the called genes, so a read error is possible. V gene TRBV27 combines with J gene TRBJ2-1, with TRBD1 identical over 9 bases. The CDR3 has 20 amino acids. Germline V gene sequence: CDR1 MNHEY, CDR2 SMNVEV (reference sequence). In DNA, the CDR3 is TGTGTCAGCCTAACAACGACAGGGGGAGGTGGCCGCCTCTCCTACAATGAGCAGTTCTTC. It encodes CVSLTTTGGGGRLSYNEQFF.

The CDR3 DNA sequence: TGTGCCAGCAGTTTATCTTCAGGGGAGAAGTTCTTC. As protein: CASSLSSGEKFF. The rearrangement links TRBV28 to TRBJ2-1; D might be TRBD1 (6 bases). The CDR3 contains 12 residues. The V end lost 1 base, the J end lost 14 bases, and 12 bases lay between the germline ends. Germline V gene sequence: CDR1 MDHEN, CDR2 SYDVKM.

The rearrangement uses TRBV28 and TRBJ1-3, with TRBD1 matching 9 bases. V lost 10 bases and J lost 1; bases outside the gene matches: 23. The V gene's germline CDR1 is MDHEN and CDR2 SYDVKM. The CDR3 contains 20 residues. CDR3 DNA: TGTGCCACCTATTTATTCCCCGGGACAGGGTTACTCCAGTCTGGAAACACCATATATTTT. Translated: CATYLFPGTGLLQSGNTIYF.

With regard to this clone: Other DNA sequences in this sample translate to the same CDR3. The gene calls are TRBV2 and TRBJ2-6; the D gene is possibly TRBD1 (6 bases). Germline CDR1 SNHLY, CDR2 FYNNEI. V lost 5 bases to trimming and J lost 0 bases, with 8 bases between them. This CDR3 comprises 15 residues. The CDR3 spells CASSQQGSGANVLTF. DNA of the CDR3: TGTGCCAGCAGTCAACAGGGCTCTGGGGCCAACGTCCTGACTTTC.

Comment on this clone: The same CDR3 arises from other DNA sequences in this sample as well. The rearrangement uses TRBV10-3 and TRBJ1-2; unclear D gene. Germline V gene data show CDR1 as ENHRY and CDR2 as SYGVKD. Trimming cost V 0 bases and J 4 bases, with 3 bases left between them. The CDR3 extends over 12 amino acids. CDR3 in amino acids: CAISESIYGYTF. The CDR3 DNA reads TGTGCCATCAGTGAGTCTATCTATGGCTACACCTTC.

This clone was detected a few times. The J gene is TRBJ1-2, the V gene TRBV6-5; D ambiguous. Germline CDR1 reads MNHEY; CDR2 reads SVGAGI. This CDR3 is 13 amino acids long. V lost 2 bases to trimming and J lost 7 bases, with 11 bases between them. The CDR3 nucleotides are TGTGCCAGCAGTTACAGCGGGCAGGCTGGCTACACCTTC. It is translated as CASSYSGQAGYTF.

This sequence joins TRBV28 and TRBJ2-3, with 12 bases lining up with TRBD2. V shed 6 bases, J shed 6 bases, and the junction held 10 bases outside the gene matches. This CDR3 is 16 amino acids long. Germline V lookup: CDR1 MDHEN, CDR2 SYDVKM. The CDR3 nucleotides read TGTGCCAGCAGCCGGACCCTAGCGGGAGGGGGTGATACGCAGTATTTT. Its translation: CASSRTLAGGGDTQYF.

V is TRBV11-2 and J is TRBJ1-4; 11 nucleotides align to TRBD1. Trimming removed 5 bases from V and 11 bases from J; junction bases left unmatched: 4. Looked up from germline, CDR1 is SGHAT and CDR2 is FQNNGV. The CDR3 extends over 13 amino acids. The CDR3, as DNA: TGTGCCAGCAGCCGGGACAGGGGGGGGAAACTGTTTTTT. Translating gives CASSRDRGGKLFF.

The rearrangement links TRBV28 to TRBJ1-3, with 7 bases fitting TRBD1. The CDR3 loop spans 13 amino acids. Looked up from germline, CDR1 is MDHEN and CDR2 is SYDVKM. Trimming at V came to 3 bases and at J to 8 bases, leaving 4 bases not matched to a gene. The CDR3 DNA sequence: TGTGCCAGCAGTTTCACGCAGGGGGACACCATATATTTT. Encoded protein: CASSFTQGDTIYF. The variable domain in full, completed from reference TRBV28 and TRBJ1-3, reads DVKVTQSSRYLVKRTGEKVFLECVQDMDHENMFWYRQDPGLGLRLIYFSYDVKMKEKGDIPEGYSVSREKKERFSLILESASTNQTSMYLCASSFTQGDTIYFGEGSWLTVV.

The chain recombines TRBV12-5 with TRBJ1-5, with 7 nucleotides matching TRBD1. V dropped 5 bases and J dropped 7; count of bases not matched to a gene: 2. CDR3 size: 12 residues. Germline lookup yields CDR1 LGHNT and CDR2 FRNRAP. The CDR3 DNA reads TGTGCTAGTGGTCGGGACAGACAGCCCCAGCATTTT. This translates into CASGRDRQPQHF.

V usage is TRBV6-6 and J usage is TRBJ1-5, with D perhaps TRBD1 (5 bases). V gave up 2 bases and J gave up 15 bases, with 14 bases separating them. In germline, CDR1 is MNHNY, CDR2 SVGAGI (reference sequence). CDR3 length equals 12 residues. The CDR3 nucleotides read TGTGCCAGCAGTTACCCCCCGCAGGGACTGCATTTT. Encoded protein: CASSYPPQGLHF.

This clone was detected once. V usage is TRBV28 and J usage is TRBJ1-6; 10 bases are a match to TRBD1. The V gene end was trimmed by 1 base and the J gene end by 5 bases; junction bases not matched to a gene: 2. The CDR3 contains 16 residues. Germline V gene sequence: CDR1 MDHEN, CDR2 SYDVKM. CDR3 sequence reads: CASSLLGTGDNSPLHF. The CDR3 bases are TGTGCCAGCAGTTTATTAGGGACAGGGGATAATTCACCCCTCCACTTT.

The genes are TRBV11-2 and TRBJ2-3, with no clear D. This CDR3 region has 12 residues. Trimming took off 5 bases at V and 6 bases at J, with 9 bases between the two ends. Germline CDR1 reads SGHAT; CDR2 reads FQNNGV. CDR3: CASSLVADTQYF. In nucleotides, the CDR3 is TGTGCCAGCAGCCTCGTAGCCGATACGCAGTATTTT.

This chain uses TRBV5-1 with TRBJ1-2, with 7 bases that match TRBD1. Germline V gene sequence: CDR1 SGHRS, CDR2 YFSETQ. After removal of 2 bases from V and 0 bases from J, the junction contained 4 bases not matched to a gene. This CDR3 is built from 15 residues. CDR3 nucleotide sequence: TGCGCCAGCAGCTTCCAGGGGGATACTAACTATGGCTACACCTTC. Residues: CASSFQGDTNYGYTF.

The chain employs TRBV7-6 and TRBJ2-7; D is ambiguous. Germline V lookup: CDR1 SGHVS, CDR2 FNYEAQ. Trimming removed 1 base from V and 6 bases from J, with 10 bases in between. This CDR3 comprises 13 residues. This CDR3 is CASSLGIIGEQYF. The CDR3 DNA is TGTGCCAGCAGCTTAGGGATTATAGGCGAGCAGTACTTC.

The chain links TRBV9 to TRBJ2-1; D might be TRBD2 (6 bases). The CDR3 consists of 14 residues. Germline V gives CDR1 SGDLS, CDR2 YYNGEE. Deletions cut 3 bases from V and 10 bases from J, with 17 bases between. CDR3 DNA: TGTGCCAGCAGCGGTCGGGACTCCAGCACGGAGCAGTTCTTC. Protein: CASSGRDSSTEQFF.